The present T cell receptor (beta chain) was sequenced within a study of blood T cell repertoires in COVID-19. Profiling relied on immunoSEQ multiplex PCR, and the TCRdb table lists in-frame clones only, not all of them. The repertoire consists of approximately 280,000 clones, with around 88% occurring once and the leading ten covering roughly 6.3%. Cohort assignment relied on participant-reported clinical history. This TCR came from a woman aged 40 to 55 who had recovered from COVID-19. The sequencing sample was made of PBMCs or T cells enriched from blood (not recorded which).

CDR3 nucleotide sequence: TGTGCCAGCAGCTTGGGTAGTTCGGCTAGCGATCCCTACGAGCAGTACTTC. Protein: CASSLGSSASDPYEQYF. The chain uses TRBV5-8 and TRBJ2-7; a weak D match, TRBD2 (6 bases). From germline, CDR1 is SGHTS and CDR2 YDEGEE. Trimming took off 0 bases at V and 2 bases at J, with 18 bases between the two ends. The CDR3 totals 17 residues.